These 27 T cell receptor beta chains came from one sample sequenced in a study of cytomegalovirus exposure and HLA in healthy donors (dated by TCRdb to the late 2010s). The library was made by the immunoSEQ multiplex PCR assay. For the multiplex PCR, a mixture combining 60 forward primers for TCR Vbeta segments and 13 reverse primers for TCR Jbeta segments was used. As stored in TCRdb, this immuneACCESS dataset retains in-frame rearrangements with V and J assigned. A fraction of the clones does not appear; measured against another copy, unresolved V genes explain less than half of the discrepancy, and the remainder lacks a known reason. Present in this sample are 43,000 or so clones, roughly 77% of which were seen just once. The leading ten clones occupy 1.4% of the sample. Sequenced sample: PBMCs. All receptors come from a man aged 25-45 years in good health and CMV-seronegative.

V and J are TRBV7-2 and TRBJ2-1; TRBD2 aligns across 9 bases. The V segment lost 5 bases and the J segment 3 bases; nucleotides outside the gene matches: 5. CDR1 is SGHTA and CDR2 is FQGNSA in the germline V gene. This CDR3 has 15 amino acids. The CDR3 loop is CASSPASGNYNEQFF. The DNA for the CDR3 is TGTGCCAGCAGCCCAGCTAGCGGGAACTACAATGAGCAGTTCTTC. Looking up the rest from reference TRBV7-2 and TRBJ2-1 gives the full variable domain: GAGVSQSPSNKVTEKGKDVELRCDPISGHTALYWYRQSLGQGLEFLIYFQGNSAPDKSGLPSDRFSAERTGGSVSTLTIQRTQQEDSAVYLCASSPASGNYNEQFFGPGTRLTVL.

The chain employs TRBV30 and TRBJ1-2; the match to TRBD1 covers 11 bases. Germline V gene lookup returns CDR1 GTSNPN and CDR2 SVGIG (reference sequence). The CDR3 loop spans 16 amino acids. The ends lost 0 bases at V and 4 bases at J; junction bases unmatched: 7. The CDR3 DNA reads TGTGCCTGGAGTGTGCCCGGGACAGGGGGGAGCTATGGCTACACCTTC. Residues: CAWSVPGTGGSYGYTF.

The chain has TRBV7-2 and TRBJ2-7; D is perhaps TRBD2 (7 bases). V shed 1 base and J shed 7 bases, with 17 bases lying between them. From germline, CDR1 is SGHTA and CDR2 FQGNSA. The length of the CDR3 is 15 residues. The CDR3 sequence: CASSLDWGREWEQYF. In nucleotides, the CDR3 is TGTGCCAGCAGCTTAGATTGGGGGCGGGAGTGGGAGCAGTACTTC.

The chain carries TRBV4-3 and TRBJ1-1; D perhaps matches TRBD1 (6 bases). The CDR3 spans 14 residues. V was clipped by 1 base and J by 11 bases, with 17 bases between them. Germline V gene lookup returns CDR1 LGHNA and CDR2 YSLEER. Here the CDR3 DNA reads TGCGCCAGCAGCCAAGGTGGGGGGGGCGCGGATGCTTTCTTT. Translation gives CASSQGGGGADAFF.

This chain connects TRBV11-3 to TRBJ2-6; a possible D gene is TRBD1 (6 bases). The CDR3 has 16 residues. Germline CDR1 SGHNT, CDR2 YENEEA. Deletions cut 5 bases from V and 0 bases from J, with 11 bases between. The CDR3 region is CASSPAGVSGANVLTF. CDR3 sequence (DNA): TGTGCCAGCAGCCCAGCAGGGGTCTCTGGGGCCAACGTCCTGACTTTC.

This clone was counted only a few times. The chain has TRBV18 and TRBJ2-3; 7 nucleotides line up with TRBD2. The CDR3 covers 16 residues. V lost 4 bases to trimming and J lost 3 bases; unmatched junction nucleotides: 10. CDR1 and CDR2 from the germline V gene are KGHSH and LQKENI. The CDR3 sequence: CASSLSAGVGTDTQYF. The CDR3 nucleotides are TGTGCCAGCTCACTGAGTGCGGGAGTGGGTACAGATACGCAGTATTTT.

The V and J genes are TRBV29-1 and TRBJ1-2; no firm D call. Germline V gives CDR1 SQVTM, CDR2 ANQGSEA. The CDR3 has 15 amino acids. V was clipped by 6 bases and J by 4 bases, with 21 bases between them. The CDR3 bases are TGCAGCGTCCTCTGGTGGGAGGGAGAGGGCTATGGCTACACCTTC. This encodes CSVLWWEGEGYGYTF.

The chain couples TRBV11-2 to TRBJ2-7; 7 bases agree with TRBD2. CDR1 and CDR2 (germline): SGHAT, FQNNGV. The J segment lost 6 bases and the V segment lost 4 bases, leaving 12 bases of the junction unmatched. CDR3 length: 15 residues. CDR3 bases: TGTGCCAGCAGCTCGACCGGGGGGACTATGATCGAGCAGTACTTC. It codes for CASSSTGGTMIEQYF.

V gene TRBV19 combines with J gene TRBJ1-2, with D perhaps TRBD1 (5 bases). Deletions cut 3 bases from V and 3 bases from J, with 14 bases between. The germline gives CDR1 LNHDA, CDR2 SQIVND (reference sequence). The CDR3 length is 15 residues. CDR3 nucleotide sequence: TGTGCCAGTAGTATGGGGACCGGGACTTACTATGGCTACACCTTC. Translating gives CASSMGTGTYYGYTF.

Remarks on this clone: In the same sample, other DNA sequences code for this CDR3. The chain has TRBV7-3 and TRBJ2-1; 8 positions match TRBD2. After removal of 4 bases from V and 9 bases from J, the junction contained 11 bases not matched to a gene. CDR3 size: 15 residues. The V gene's germline CDR1 is SGHTA and CDR2 FQGTGA. CDR3 amino acids: CASSWTSGSIVEQFF. In DNA, the CDR3 is TGTGCCAGCAGCTGGACCAGCGGGAGCATAGTTGAGCAGTTCTTC.

This clone was recorded once. The chain uses TRBV6-4 and TRBJ1-1, with TRBD1 as a possible D gene (6 bases). The CDR3 sequence is 14 residues long. V lost 7 bases and J 6 bases, leaving 18 bases between the germline ends. Germline CDR1 reads MRHNA; CDR2 reads SNTAGT. CDR3 nucleotides: TGTGCCAGCAAGATAGAGGGGGGGAGCGCTGAAGCTTTCTTT. This gives the protein CASKIEGGSAEAFF.

This chain uses TRBV6-1 with TRBJ1-3; D perhaps matches TRBD1 (6 bases). The CDR3 is 20 residues long. CDR1 is MNHNS, CDR2 SASEGT, per germline. V lost 2 bases and J lost 3, with 26 bases in between. This chain's CDR3 is CASSESLSQRRTVYGNTIYF. CDR3 nucleotides: TGTGCCAGCAGTGAATCCTTATCTCAAAGACGGACAGTTTATGGAAACACCATATATTTT.

The CDR3 loop reads CASSGGGGPNTGELFF. Written as DNA, the CDR3 is TGTGCCAGCAGCGGTGGTGGAGGGCCTAACACCGGGGAGCTGTTTTTT. This chain uses TRBV9 with TRBJ2-2; possible D gene TRBD2, 6 bases. The CDR3 sequence is 16 residues long. V was trimmed by 3 bases and J by 2 bases, leaving 14 bases between them. Germline CDR1 reads SGDLS; CDR2 reads YYNGEE. Using reference TRBV9 and TRBJ2-2 for the parts outside the CDR3, the full variable domain is DSGVTQTPKHLITATGQRVTLRCSPRSGDLSVYWYQQSLDQGLQFLIQYYNGEERAKGNILERFSAQQFPDLHSELNLSSLELGDSALYFCASSGGGGPNTGELFFGEGSRLTVL.

The table lists this clone with a few counts. This chain uses TRBV7-2 with TRBJ2-7; D perhaps matches TRBD1 (5 bases). V was shortened by 3 bases and J by 5 bases, with 11 bases between the two germline ends. CDR3 size: 13 residues. In germline, CDR1 is SGHTA, CDR2 FQGNSA. CDR3: CASSFAQGDEQYF. The CDR3 nucleotides are TGTGCCAGCAGCTTTGCTCAGGGCGACGAGCAGTACTTC.

Here the CDR3 DNA reads TGTGCCAGCAGTAAGCGGGAGTCACACACAGATACGCAGTATTTT. This codes for CASSKRESHTDTQYF. The chain uses TRBV7-8 and TRBJ2-3; 8 bases are shared with TRBD2. V lost 6 bases, J lost 2 bases, and 7 bases stayed unmatched. CDR3 length: 15 amino acids. CDR1 and CDR2 (germline): SGHVS, FQNEAQ.

The chain has TRBV9 and TRBJ2-3; D perhaps matches TRBD2 (5 bases). The CDR3 has 14 residues. V lost 3 bases and J 4 bases, leaving 12 bases between the germline ends. CDR1 is SGDLS and CDR2 is YYNGEE in the germline V gene. The CDR3 bases are TGTGCCAGCAGCGCCAGCGGAAGGGCAGATACGCAGTATTTT. It encodes CASSASGRADTQYF. Using reference TRBV9 and TRBJ2-3 for the parts outside the CDR3, the full variable domain is DSGVTQTPKHLITATGQRVTLRCSPRSGDLSVYWYQQSLDQGLQFLIQYYNGEERAKGNILERFSAQQFPDLHSELNLSSLELGDSALYFCASSASGRADTQYFGPGTRLTVL.

The sample holds a few counts of this clone. The chain carries TRBV30 and TRBJ2-3; D ambiguous. This CDR3 is 12 amino acids long. From germline, CDR1 is GTSNPN and CDR2 SVGIG (reference sequence). The germline V and J ends were trimmed by 3 bases and 0 bases, with 4 bases remaining between them. The CDR3 spells CAWSGSTDTQYF. The CDR3 DNA sequence: TGTGCCTGGAGCGGGAGCACAGATACGCAGTATTTT.

This clone has only one observation. The chain combines TRBV20-1 with TRBJ1-2, with D hard to call. The CDR3 spans 11 residues. CDR1 is DFQATT and CDR2 is SNEGSKA in the germline V gene (reference sequence). The CDR3 coding sequence is TGCAGCGCGACTCGGGGATTTGGCTACACCTTC. Translated, it gives CSATRGFGYTF.

This sequence joins TRBV27 and TRBJ2-5; a possible D gene is TRBD2 (5 bases). CDR1 and CDR2 (germline): MNHEY, SMNVEV (reference sequence). This CDR3 comprises 15 residues. The V gene lost 3 bases and the J gene lost 4 bases, with 15 bases spanning the gap. The CDR3 protein is CASSFSGGRGETQYF. The CDR3 DNA follows: TGTGCCAGCAGTTTCTCTGGAGGACGGGGAGAGACCCAGTACTTC.

The rearrangement uses TRBV7-9 and TRBJ1-5; the match to TRBD1 covers 7 bases. Germline V gives CDR1 SEHNR, CDR2 FQNEAQ (reference sequence). CDR3 length: 15 residues. J was trimmed by 4 bases and V by 4 bases; bases with no gene match: 7. CDR3 residues: CASSSDSTGNQPQHF. The CDR3 DNA follows: TGTGCCAGCAGCTCTGACTCGACAGGGAATCAGCCCCAGCATTTT.

The DNA for the CDR3 is TGTGCCAGCAGTGAAGTAGCGGGAGACCAAGAGACCCAGTACTTC. Protein: CASSEVAGDQETQYF. The chain joins TRBV6-1 to TRBJ2-5; 9 nucleotides line up with TRBD2. This CDR3 contains 15 residues. Germline V gives CDR1 MNHNS, CDR2 SASEGT. After removal of 1 base from V and 0 bases from J, the junction contained 0 bases not matched to a gene.

In this sample, this clone turned up a few times. Other DNA sequences in this sample translate to the same CDR3. Written as DNA, the CDR3 is TGTGCCAGCAGTGAATCACAGGGGGGGTCAGAGACCCAGTACTTC. This sequence encodes CASSESQGGSETQYF. The chain uses TRBV6-1 and TRBJ2-5, with D maybe TRBD1 (8 bases). CDR3 length equals 15 residues. Germline V gives CDR1 MNHNS, CDR2 SASEGT. Between the trimmed V and J ends, which lost 2 bases and 4 bases, there was a span of 14 bases.

This chain joins TRBV4-1 and TRBJ2-7; possibly TRBD1 for D (6 bases). The germline V and J ends were trimmed by 0 bases and 0 bases, with 9 bases remaining between them. CDR1 is MGHRA and CDR2 is YSYEKL in the germline V gene. The CDR3 is 15 residues long. CDR3 in DNA: TGCGCCAGCAGCCAAGATCGGACAGCCTCCTACGAGCAGTACTTC. Amino acids: CASSQDRTASYEQYF.

This clone was seen only a few times. The same CDR3 can be traced to other DNA sequences in this sample. V and J are TRBV28 and TRBJ1-5; 8 positions agree with TRBD1. CDR3 length equals 15 residues. Germline CDR1 is MDHEN and CDR2 is SYDVKM. The V segment lost 3 bases and the J segment 2 bases; nucleotides outside the gene matches: 3. CDR3 coding DNA: TGTGCCAGCAGTTTGACAGGGGCTCGCAATCAGCCCCAGCATTTT. This translates into CASSLTGARNQPQHF.

V usage is TRBV7-9 and J usage is TRBJ2-1; D is perhaps TRBD2 (5 bases). The CDR3 has 15 residues. CDR1 and CDR2 from the germline V gene are SEHNR and FQNEAQ (reference sequence). Trimming took 1 base from V and 8 from J, leaving 15 bases between them. CDR3 nucleotides: TGTGCCAGCAGCTTAGATAAGGGAGTTGCATATGAGCAGTTCTTC. This gives the protein CASSLDKGVAYEQFF.

The chain has TRBV11-2 and TRBJ2-1; possible D gene TRBD1, 7 bases. CDR1 and CDR2 from the germline V gene are SGHAT and FQNNGV. V was trimmed by 1 base and J by 16 bases, leaving 17 bases between them. The CDR3 is 13 amino acids. This chain's CDR3 is CASSLAGGTSCFF. The CDR3 nucleotides are TGTGCCAGCAGCTTAGCAGGGGGGACGAGTTGCTTCTTC.

The genes are TRBV12-5 and TRBJ1-6; 8 bases fit TRBD1. The CDR3 is made up of 16 amino acids. Per the germline V gene, CDR1 is LGHNT and CDR2 is FRNRAP. V shed 3 bases, J shed 6 bases, and the junction held 7 bases outside the gene matches. Here the CDR3 DNA reads TGTGCTAGTGGTTTAGGACAGGGTCGAGGTAATTCACCCCTCCACTTT. The encoded protein is CASGLGQGRGNSPLHF.